The entry that follows covers one T cell receptor (beta chain) sequence. Trimming took 1 base from V and 2 from J; bases not matched to a gene: 5. CDR3 size: 16 residues. Germline loops: CDR1 LGHDT, CDR2 YNNKEL (reference sequence). The data were taken from a study of blood T cell repertoires in COVID-19. Study overall: COVID-19 samples, acute and convalescent, were from the United States, Italy and Spain.

One Seattle source followed patients from active infection through their disease course. TCRdb's table, derived via immunoSEQ multiplex PCR, lists solely in-frame clones and lacks some. The sample lists approximately 270,000 clones; approximately 85% were seen once. The source of this sequence is a human donor with COVID-19, enrolled during active disease. The donor label of this sample is uncertain. Sequenced: peripheral blood. The chain employs TRBV3-1 (or the pseudogene TRBV3-2) and TRBJ2-1, with 7 positions matching TRBD2. CDR3 sequence: CASSQVTSAPYNEQFF. CDR3 nucleotides: TGTGCCAGCAGCCAAGTCACTAGCGCCCCCTACAATGAGCAGTTCTTC.